Reported below is one TCR beta chain. The antigen remains unidentified. The sample originates from a study of T cell responses to AZD1222 COVID-19 vaccine. Unmatched junction bases numbered 7, after V lost 7 bases and J lost 2 bases. CDR3 size: 15 residues. Per germline, CDR1 SGHRS and CDR2 YFSETQ. Sequencing used immunoSEQ multiplex PCR; TCRdb keeps in-frame clones, though not all of them. The sample lists under 150,000 clones; about 93% were seen once. Study-level results: In all cases, repertoires were sampled only after the peak T cell response. Females outnumbered males among donors, who were mostly white British; clonal diversity was possibly underestimated. Close to half of all spike-specific TCRs reportedly target regions of the variants that are unmutated.

Specimen: peripheral blood, collected on day 0 of AZD1222 vaccination. This chain links TRBV5-1 with TRBJ2-3; 10 bases fit TRBD2. This clonotype was obtained from an adult in good health. The CDR3 sequence is CASGIGLADTDTQYF. CDR3 bases: TGCGCCAGCGGGATAGGACTAGCGGACACAGATACGCAGTATTTT.